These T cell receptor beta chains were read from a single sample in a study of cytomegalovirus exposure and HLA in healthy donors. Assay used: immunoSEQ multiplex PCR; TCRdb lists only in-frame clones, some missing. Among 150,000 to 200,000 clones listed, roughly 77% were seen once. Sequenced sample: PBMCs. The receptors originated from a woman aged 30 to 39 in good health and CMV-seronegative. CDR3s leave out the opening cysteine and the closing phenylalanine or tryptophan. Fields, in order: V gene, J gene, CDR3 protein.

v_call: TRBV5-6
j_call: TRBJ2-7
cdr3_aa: ASSLVGGLTYEQY

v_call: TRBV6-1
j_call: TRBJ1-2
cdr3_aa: ASSRTDGYT

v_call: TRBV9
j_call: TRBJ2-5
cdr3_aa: ASSADRGRQETQY

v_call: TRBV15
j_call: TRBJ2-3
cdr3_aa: ATSRDQAGRTDTQY

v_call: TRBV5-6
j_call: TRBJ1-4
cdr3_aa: ASSREQGTNEKLF

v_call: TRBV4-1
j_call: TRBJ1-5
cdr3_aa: ASSQDKGQLNQPQH

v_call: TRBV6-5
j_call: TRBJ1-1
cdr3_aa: ASSYTPTGQNTEAF

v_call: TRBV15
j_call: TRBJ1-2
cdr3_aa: ATSRESGHSGEYGYT

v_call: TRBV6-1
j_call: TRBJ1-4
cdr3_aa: ASSVDRGINEKLF

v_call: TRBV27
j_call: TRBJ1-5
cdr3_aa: ASSLVGQANFPQH

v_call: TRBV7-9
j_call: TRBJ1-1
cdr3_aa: ASSPTGANTEAF

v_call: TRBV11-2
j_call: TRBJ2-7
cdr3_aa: ASSLEGGLYEQY

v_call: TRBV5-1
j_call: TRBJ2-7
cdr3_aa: ASSYTSGSNYEQY

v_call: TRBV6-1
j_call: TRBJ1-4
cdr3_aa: ASSLWTGSNEKLF

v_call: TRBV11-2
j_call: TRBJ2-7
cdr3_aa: ASSLVRVRSYEQY

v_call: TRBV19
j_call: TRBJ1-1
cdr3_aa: ASRQGGSNTEAF

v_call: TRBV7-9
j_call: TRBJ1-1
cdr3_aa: ASRQRLNTEAF

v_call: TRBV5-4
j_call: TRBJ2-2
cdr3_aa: ASSLLAGEIGELF

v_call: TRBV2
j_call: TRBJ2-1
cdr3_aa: ASIPAGGPKNEQF

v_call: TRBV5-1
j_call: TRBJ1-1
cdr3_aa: ASGTNREDEAF

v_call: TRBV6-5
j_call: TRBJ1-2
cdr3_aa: ASRVGQGGSYGYT

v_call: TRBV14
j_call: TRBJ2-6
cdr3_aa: ASSRGGTGANVLT

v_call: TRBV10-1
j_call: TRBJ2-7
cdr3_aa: ASSSPDTDYEQY

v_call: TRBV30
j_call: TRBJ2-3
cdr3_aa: AWKTGLHTDTQY

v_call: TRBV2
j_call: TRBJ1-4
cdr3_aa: AREAGRQGPEKLF

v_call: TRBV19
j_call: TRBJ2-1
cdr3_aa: ASSTGLAGVPYNEQF

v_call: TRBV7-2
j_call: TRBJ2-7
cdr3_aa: ASSLVDTGFSYEQY

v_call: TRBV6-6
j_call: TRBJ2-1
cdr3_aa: ASSIGLNEQF

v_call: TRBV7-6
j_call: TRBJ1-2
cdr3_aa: ASSLGGSPYGYT

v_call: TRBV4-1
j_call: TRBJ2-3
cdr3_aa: ASSQEASGSTDTQY

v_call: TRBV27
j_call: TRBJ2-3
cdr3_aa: ASRSGLRTDTQY

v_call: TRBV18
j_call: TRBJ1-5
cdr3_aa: ASSPQGRGNQPQH

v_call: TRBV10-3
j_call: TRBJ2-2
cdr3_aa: AIIPGLRELF

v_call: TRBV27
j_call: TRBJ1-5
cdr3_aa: ASSPRTRAEQPQH

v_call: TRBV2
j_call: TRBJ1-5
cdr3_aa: ASSRGSVGYSNQPQH

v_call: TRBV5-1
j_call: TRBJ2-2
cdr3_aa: ASSLVAGDTGELF

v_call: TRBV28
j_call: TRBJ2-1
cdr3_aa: ASHQRGSYNEQF

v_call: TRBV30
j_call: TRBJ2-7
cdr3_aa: AWTLGGTGMNEQY

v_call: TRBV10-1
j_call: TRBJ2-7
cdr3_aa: ASRETGGEQY

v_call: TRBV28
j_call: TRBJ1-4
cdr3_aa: ASSSAGQTTNEKLF

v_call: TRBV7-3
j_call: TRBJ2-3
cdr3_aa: ASSLGASGSTDTQY